This T cell receptor beta chain was found in a study of T cells after yellow fever vaccination. For the study at large: Preparation of the low-cell-number fractions used SMART-Seq v4 Ultra Low Input. Study findings and constraints: The CD4 compartment and the CD8 compartment contained a small share of clonotypes in common.

This clonotype was recorded many times. Its antigen is currently unknown. Germline V CDR1 and CDR2: MDHEN, SYDVKM. CDR3 size: 13 residues. The V gene lost 10 bases and the J gene lost 0 bases, with 12 bases spanning the gap. Template switching with 5'RACE generated the TCR cDNA and added a universal primer site and UMIs. TCRdb reprocessed the 5' RACE reads via MiXCR and lists one record per CDR3 protein. Among some 63,000 distinct CDR3 sequences, approximately 7% were seen once, and the ten largest hold 36%. The source is a man aged 25-40 years who received the YFV17D yellow fever vaccine. The material sequenced was CD8+ T cells sorted from PBMCs, taken 15 days after the yellow fever booster vaccination. V and J are TRBV28 and TRBJ2-5; the D gene could be TRBD1 or TRBD2 (5 bases each). CDR3 protein: CATRDGHQETQYF. The CDR3, as DNA: TGTGCCACCAGGGACGGGCACCAAGAGACCCAGTACTTC. The full variable domain, completed using reference TRBV28 and TRBJ2-5, is DVKVTQSSRYLVKRTGEKVFLECVQDMDHENMFWYRQDPGLGLRLIYFSYDVKMKEKGDIPEGYSVSREKKERFSLILESASTNQTSMYLCATRDGHQETQYFGPGTRLLVL.